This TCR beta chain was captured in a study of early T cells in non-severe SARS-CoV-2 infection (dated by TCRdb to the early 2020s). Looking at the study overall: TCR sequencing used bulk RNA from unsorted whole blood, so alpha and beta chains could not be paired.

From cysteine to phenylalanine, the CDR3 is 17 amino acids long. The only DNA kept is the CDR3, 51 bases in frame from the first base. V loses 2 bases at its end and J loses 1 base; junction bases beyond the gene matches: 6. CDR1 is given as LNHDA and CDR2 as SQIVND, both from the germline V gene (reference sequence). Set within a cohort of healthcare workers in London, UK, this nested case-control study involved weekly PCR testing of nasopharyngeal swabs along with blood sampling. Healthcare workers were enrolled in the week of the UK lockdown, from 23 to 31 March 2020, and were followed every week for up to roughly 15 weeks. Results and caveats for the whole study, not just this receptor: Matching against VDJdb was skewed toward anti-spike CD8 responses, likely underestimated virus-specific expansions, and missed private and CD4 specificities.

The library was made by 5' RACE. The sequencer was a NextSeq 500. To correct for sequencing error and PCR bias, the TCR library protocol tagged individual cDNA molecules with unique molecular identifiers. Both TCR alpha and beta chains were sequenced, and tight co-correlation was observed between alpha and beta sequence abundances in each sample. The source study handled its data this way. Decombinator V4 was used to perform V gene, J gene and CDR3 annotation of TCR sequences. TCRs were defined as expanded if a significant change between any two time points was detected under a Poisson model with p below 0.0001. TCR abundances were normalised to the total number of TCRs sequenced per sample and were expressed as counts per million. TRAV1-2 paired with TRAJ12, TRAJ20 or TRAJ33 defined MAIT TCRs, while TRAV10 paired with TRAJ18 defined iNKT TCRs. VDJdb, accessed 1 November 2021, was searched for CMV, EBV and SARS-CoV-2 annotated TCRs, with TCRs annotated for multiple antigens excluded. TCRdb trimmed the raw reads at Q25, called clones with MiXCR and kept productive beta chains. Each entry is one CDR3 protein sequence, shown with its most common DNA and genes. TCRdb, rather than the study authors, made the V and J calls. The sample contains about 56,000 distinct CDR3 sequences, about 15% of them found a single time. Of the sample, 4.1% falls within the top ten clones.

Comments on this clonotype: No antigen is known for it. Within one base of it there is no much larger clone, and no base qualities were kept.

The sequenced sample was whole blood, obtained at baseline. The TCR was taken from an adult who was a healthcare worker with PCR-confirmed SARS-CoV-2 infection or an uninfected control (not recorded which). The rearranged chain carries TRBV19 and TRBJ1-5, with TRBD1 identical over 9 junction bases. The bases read TGTGCCAGTAGTATATACGGGACAGGGAAAAGCAATCAGCCCCAGCATTTT. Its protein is CASSIYGTGKSNQPQHF. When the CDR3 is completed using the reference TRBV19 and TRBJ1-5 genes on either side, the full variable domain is DGGITQSPKYLFRKEGQNVTLSCEQNLNHDAMYWYRQDPGQGLRLIYYSQIVNDFQKGDIAEGYSVSREKKESFPLTVTSAQKNPTAFYLCASSIYGTGKSNQPQHFGDGTRLSIL.